The rows below give T cell receptor beta chains drawn from one sample of a study of shared clonotypes between healthy human individuals. TCRdb's copy holds only in-frame clones and misses some; the assay was immunoSEQ multiplex PCR. The sample shows approximately 1.9 million clones, 90% to 95% of them seen only once. The sequenced sample was naive CD8+ T cells from PBMCs. Source of these receptors: a man aged 18-30 years in good health. Some clones in this sample may be carry-over from other donors' samples. The CDR3 runs from the conserved cysteine through the conserved F or W. The D gene is left open where the match is weak. Clone sizes are given selectively: once, few, many, or a class where the clone is expanded.

few | TRBJ1-1 | TRBV7-9 | - | TGTGCCAGCAGCTTAGGTCGGCACAGGGCGTCGAACACTGAAGCTTTCTTT | CASSLGRHRASNTEAFF
- | TRBJ2-1 | TRBV4-1 | - | TGCGCCAGCAGCCAAGAACGGTCTAGTACAGGGATGAATGAGCAGTTCTTC | CASSQERSSTGMNEQFF
- | TRBJ2-1 | TRBV19 | - | TGTGCCAGTAGTATAGTCCGCGACAATGAGCAGTTCTTC | CASSIVRDNEQFF
- | TRBJ1-4 | TRBV9 | - | TGTGCCAGCAGCGGGGGGGCAACTAATGAAAAACTGTTTTTT | CASSGGATNEKLFF
- | TRBJ1-1 | TRBV6-5 | - | TGTGCCAGCAGTTACTCGATCGGTGGCACTGAAGCTTTCTTT | CASSYSIGGTEAFF
- | TRBJ2-1 | TRBV29-1 | TRBD2 | TGCAGTGGACTAGTCAGCGGTGAGCAGTTCTTC | CSGLVSGEQFF
once | TRBJ2-1 | TRBV29-1 | - | TGCAGCGTTGCAGGGAATGAGCAGTTCTTC | CSVAGNEQFF
once | TRBJ1-2 | TRBV4-3 | - | TGCGCCAGCAGCCAAGTTTTAGGCAGCTACTATGGCTACACCTTC | CASSQVLGSYYGYTF
- | TRBJ2-7 | TRBV18 | TRBD1 | TGTGCCAGCTCACTTGGGACAGAGGCCTACGAGCAGTACTTC | CASSLGTEAYEQYF
- | TRBJ1-2 | TRBV28 | - | TGTGCCAGCAGTTTAGAACCTGGACGCCTAGCCTATGGCTACACCTTC | CASSLEPGRLAYGYTF
once | TRBJ2-1 | TRBV7-8 | - | TGTGCCAGCAGCTGGACTAACCCCTCAGGGTCTGGTGAGCAGTTCTTC | CASSWTNPSGSGEQFF